What follows are 7 T cell receptor beta chains derived from one specimen sequenced in a study of long-term antiretroviral therapy in people with HIV. At survey level, the immunoSEQ assay was run in its v3.0 version. Only in-frame clones appear in the TCRdb table, and some are missing; sequencing was by immunoSEQ multiplex PCR. The sample includes some 30,000 clones, approximately 90% of them seen just once. The sample in question was unsorted PBMCs, obtained 1.8 years after starting antiretroviral therapy. Receptor source: a woman aged 18-29 years with HIV.

This clone is a singleton in its sample. This rearrangement joins TRBV9 to TRBJ2-2, with TRBD2 matching 12 bases. The CDR3 is 19 amino acids. V trimming: 0 bases; J trimming: 3 bases; junction bases outside the gene matches: 9. The germline gives CDR1 SGDLS, CDR2 YYNGEE. The CDR3 sequence is CASSVEARLAGVDTGELFF. CDR3 coding DNA: TGTGCCAGCAGCGTAGAGGCCCGACTAGCGGGAGTGGACACCGGGGAGCTGTTTTTT.

V and J are TRBV19 and TRBJ2-7, with a possible D match to TRBD2 (6 bases). V shed 8 bases and J shed 2 bases, with 13 bases lying between them. This CDR3 is built from 13 residues. Germline-derived CDR1 and CDR2 are LNHDA and SQIVND (reference sequence). The CDR3 sequence is CASSSAGPYEQYF. CDR3 DNA: TGTGCCAGTTCTAGCGCGGGCCCCTACGAGCAGTACTTC.

V gene TRBV4-3 combines with J gene TRBJ2-7; weak D call: TRBD2 (7 bases). Per germline, CDR1 LGHNA and CDR2 YSLEER. The CDR3 runs to 18 residues. Between the trimmed V and J ends, which lost 0 bases and 4 bases, there was a span of 22 bases. The CDR3 protein is CASSQDLSGGLLDYEQYF. The CDR3 nucleotides read TGCGCCAGCAGCCAAGACCTCTCCGGGGGGCTCCTTGATTACGAGCAGTACTTC.

This clone occurred once. This chain uses TRBV7-9 with TRBJ1-1; D might be TRBD1 (5 bases). The CDR3 covers 14 residues. Germline lookup yields CDR1 SEHNR and CDR2 FQNEAQ (reference sequence). V lost 1 base and J 3 bases, leaving 9 bases between the germline ends. The CDR3 region has the DNA TGTGCCAGCAGCTTAGGGCAGGGAGACACTGAAGCTTTCTTT. It encodes CASSLGQGDTEAFF.

The chain combines TRBV10-1 with TRBJ2-1; a weak D match, TRBD2 (5 bases). V gave up 6 bases and J gave up 0 bases, with 15 bases separating them. Germline-derived CDR1 and CDR2 are WNHNN and SYGVQD (reference sequence). This CDR3 is built from 16 residues. CDR3 region: CASSPEGVPSYNEQFF. The CDR3 DNA follows: TGCGCCAGCAGCCCCGAGGGTGTCCCCTCCTACAATGAGCAGTTCTTC.

The V gene is TRBV19, the J gene TRBJ2-5, with D possibly TRBD1 on 5 matching bases. The CDR3 loop spans 14 amino acids. V was clipped by 1 base and J by 7 bases, with 13 bases between them. Germline loops: CDR1 LNHDA, CDR2 SQIVND (reference sequence). The CDR3 loop is CASSIVQQAGTQYF. The CDR3 bases are TGTGCCAGTAGTATAGTACAACAGGCAGGGACCCAGTACTTC.

This chain uses TRBV6-6 with TRBJ1-4; D not resolved. The CDR3 extends over 14 amino acids. Germline loops: CDR1 MNHNY, CDR2 SVGAGI (reference sequence). V was trimmed by 5 bases and J by 0 bases, leaving 7 bases between them. The CDR3 loop reads CASSTSTTNEKLFF. The CDR3 nucleotides are TGTGCCAGCAGTACGTCCACAACTAATGAAAAACTGTTTTTT.